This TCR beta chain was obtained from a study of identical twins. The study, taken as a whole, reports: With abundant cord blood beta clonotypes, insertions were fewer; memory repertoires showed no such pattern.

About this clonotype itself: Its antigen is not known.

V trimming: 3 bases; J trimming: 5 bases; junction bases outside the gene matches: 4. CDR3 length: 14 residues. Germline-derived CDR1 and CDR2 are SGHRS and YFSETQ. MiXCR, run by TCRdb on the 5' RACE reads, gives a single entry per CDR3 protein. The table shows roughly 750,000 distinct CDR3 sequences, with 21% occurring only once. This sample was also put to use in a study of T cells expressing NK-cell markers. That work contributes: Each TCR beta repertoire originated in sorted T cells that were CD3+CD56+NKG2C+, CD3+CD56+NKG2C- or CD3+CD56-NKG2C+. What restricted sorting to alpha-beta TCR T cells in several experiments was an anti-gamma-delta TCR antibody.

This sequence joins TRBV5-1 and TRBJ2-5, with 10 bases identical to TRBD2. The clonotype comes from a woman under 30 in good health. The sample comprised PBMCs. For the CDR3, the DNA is TGCGCCAGCAGCTCAGCGGGAGGGCCGGAGACCCAGTACTTC. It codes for CASSSAGGPETQYF.